A selection of T cell receptor beta chains follows, all from one sample in a study of metastatic and nonmetastatic thyroid tumors. MiXCR reprocessed the PCR reads for TCRdb. The table shows roughly 25,000 clones, with 20% to 30% occurring only once. Source material: blood. The receptor source for this set is a male donor with papillary thyroid cancer or a benign thyroid nodule (not recorded which). Some clones in this sample may be carry-over from other donors' samples. CDR3s include the opening cysteine and the closing phenylalanine or tryptophan. The order of the fields is clone size, V gene, J gene, D gene, CDR3 DNA, CDR3 protein. The D gene is left open where the match is weak. Expanded clones get a size class; other rows say once, few or many, or leave the size out.

many	TRBV5-4	TRBJ2-2	-	TGTGCCAGCAGCCTAAGACCGAACACCGGGGAGCTGTTTTTT	CASSLRPNTGELFF
few	TRBV6-1	TRBJ2-7	TRBD2	TGTGCCAGCAGTGAAGGGCTAGCGGGGAGCCACGAGCAGTACTTC	CASSEGLAGSHEQYF
-	TRBV6-4	TRBJ1-6	-	TGTGCCAGCAGCCCATCTGGAGGGGAGTCACCCCTCCACTTT	CASSPSGGESPLHF
medium-sized	TRBV24-1	TRBJ2-7	TRBD2	TGTGCCACCAGTGGGCTAGCGGGAGGGTACTACGAGCAGTACTTC	CATSGLAGGYYEQYF
-	TRBV11-2	TRBJ2-3	-	TGTGCCAGCAGCTTAGAACACAGGGGACTCAACACAGATACGCAGTATTTT	CASSLEHRGLNTDTQYF
many	TRBV6-1	TRBJ2-3	-	TGTGCCAGCAGTAACAGCCTGGGCCGCACAGATACGCAGTATTTT	CASSNSLGRTDTQYF
-	TRBV20-1	TRBJ2-7	-	TGCAGTGCTAGGGATACTAGCTGGCTAGGTAGCGAGCAGTACTTC	CSARDTSWLGSEQYF
many	TRBV7-9	TRBJ1-5	-	TGTGCCAGCAGCCAAACGGATAGCAATCAGCCCCAGCATTTT	CASSQTDSNQPQHF
-	TRBV7-9	TRBJ2-3	-	TGTGCCAGCAGCTTAGGACCGTCAAATACGTATTTT	CASSLGPSNTYF
many	TRBV14	TRBJ2-7	-	TGTGCCAGCAGCCCCACTTTTTGGGGCCGGGGCTCCTACGAGCAGTACTTC	CASSPTFWGRGSYEQYF
many	TRBV4-1	TRBJ2-7	TRBD1	TGCGCCAGCAGGGGTACGGGACAGGGTGGGTACGAGCAGTACTTC	CASRGTGQGGYEQYF
many	TRBV7-2	TRBJ2-2	-	TGTGCCAGTAAACAGGGAAGGACCGGGGAGCTGTTTTTT	CASKQGRTGELFF
many	TRBV9	TRBJ2-2	-	TGTGCCAGCAGCGGAAACAGGCGTGTGGGGAGCACCGGGGAGCTGTTTTTT	CASSGNRRVGSTGELFF
many	TRBV15	TRBJ2-3	-	TGTGCCACCAGCAGAGATGGGGCGGCTGGAACAGATACGCAGTATTTT	CATSRDGAAGTDTQYF
many	TRBV3-1	TRBJ2-3	-	TGTGCCAGCAGCCGGGGGGAAGATACGCAGTATTTT	CASSRGEDTQYF
many	TRBV12-3/TRBV12-4	TRBJ2-7	TRBD2	TGTGCCAGCAGTGTAGCGGGCTCTTCCTACGAGCAGTACTTC	CASSVAGSSYEQYF
many	TRBV19	TRBJ1-1	-	TGTGCCAGTAGTATAGATACAAACAGCCTTTCAACTGAAGCTTTCTTT	CASSIDTNSLSTEAFF
many	TRBV12-3/TRBV12-4	TRBJ1-1	TRBD1	TGTGCCAGCAGCCCTGGGACAGGGGATGGGACTGAAGCTTTCTTT	CASSPGTGDGTEAFF
-	TRBV6-1	TRBJ1-3	-	TGTGCCAGCAGTGAAAGGGGGGGCTCTGGAAACACCATATATTTT	CASSERGGSGNTIYF
many	TRBV28	TRBJ2-4	-	TGTGCCAGCAGTTTAAGTGTGGGCAGCGCCAAAAACATTCAGTACTTC	CASSLSVGSAKNIQYF
-	TRBV5-8	TRBJ2-2	-	TGTGCCAGCACCCTTAGGGGACCCGGGGAGCTGTTTTTT	CASTLRGPGELFF
-	TRBV20-1	TRBJ1-4	TRBD1	TGCAGTGCTAGATGGGACAGAAATGAAAAACTGTTTTTT	CSARWDRNEKLFF
-	TRBV6-4	TRBJ1-6	TRBD1	TGTGCCAGCAGCGCCGGGACAGATAATTCACCCCTCCACTTT	CASSAGTDNSPLHF
-	TRBV14	TRBJ1-1	TRBD1	TGTGCCAGCAGCCTTCAGGGACAGGTCACTGAAGCTTTCTTT	CASSLQGQVTEAFF
-	TRBV7-7	TRBJ2-3	-	TGTGCTAGCAGCCTAGCCCGAAGGTGCACAGATACGCAGTATTTT	CASSLARRCTDTQYF
-	TRBV6-2/TRBV6-3	TRBJ2-2	-	TGTGCCAGCACCCCTCGGGGGGCACTTCGCCGGGAGCTGTTTTTT	CASTPRGALRRELFF
-	TRBV20-1	TRBJ2-7	-	TGCAGTGCGCACCGGGGGTCCAACGAGCAGTACTTC	CSAHRGSNEQYF
-	TRBV11-2	TRBJ1-2	TRBD1	TGTGCCAGCAGCTTAGGTTTGGGAAACCAGGGGGACTATGGCTACACCTTC	CASSLGLGNQGDYGYTF
-	TRBV3-1	TRBJ1-2	TRBD1	TGTGCCAGCAGACTACTCTCGGGACAGGGATCAAATGGCTACACCTTC	CASRLLSGQGSNGYTF
medium-sized	TRBV10-3	TRBJ2-7	TRBD2	TGTGCCATCAAAGCGGGAGGTGGGACCTACGAGCAGTACTTC	CAIKAGGGTYEQYF
few	TRBV28	TRBJ2-1	TRBD2	TGTGCCAGCAGTTTAGAAGGTGTTGGGACTAGCGATGACGAGCAGTTCTTC	CASSLEGVGTSDDEQFF